What follows are 10 T cell receptor beta chains derived from one specimen sequenced in a study of cytotoxic CD8 clonotypes in ibrutinib-treated CLL. Only in-frame clones appear in the TCRdb table, and some are missing; sequencing was by immunoSEQ multiplex PCR. The sample lists approximately 140,000 clones; roughly 90% were seen once. The sequenced sample was PBMCs, obtained after 12 months of ibrutinib treatment. These receptors all come from a human donor with chronic lymphocytic leukemia.

DNA of the CDR3: TGTGCCAGCAGTTTGTCGACAGGGTTCGAGCAGTACTTC. Translating gives CASSLSTGFEQYF. V is TRBV28 and J is TRBJ2-7; 7 nucleotides align to TRBD1. The CDR3 is made up of 13 amino acids. Germline V gives CDR1 MDHEN, CDR2 SYDVKM. The trim removed 3 bases at V and 6 bases at J, leaving 5 bases unmatched.

In regard to this clone: The same CDR3 also results from other DNA sequences found in this sample. The chain has TRBV27 and TRBJ2-7, with D perhaps TRBD1 or TRBD2 (5 bases each). The CDR3 covers 14 residues. With 2 bases removed from V and 2 bases from J, the gap between germline ends came to 10 bases. CDR1 and CDR2 (germline): MNHEY, SMNVEV (reference sequence). In DNA form, the CDR3 reads TGTGCCAGCAGTTTAAGGGGAGTCACCTACGAGCAGTACTTC. This encodes CASSLRGVTYEQYF.

In nucleotides, the CDR3 is TGCGCCAGCAGCCCCGAGACGGTTGAAAAACTGTTTTTT. Amino acid sequence: CASSPETVEKLFF. The V gene is TRBV5-1, the J gene TRBJ1-4; no reliable D call. V was clipped by 4 bases and J by 7 bases, with 11 bases between them. Per germline, CDR1 SGHRS and CDR2 YFSETQ. This CDR3 has 13 amino acids.

The chain recombines TRBV28 with TRBJ2-7; 9 bases align to TRBD2. The CDR3 runs to 14 residues. Germline lookup yields CDR1 MDHEN and CDR2 SYDVKM. Trimming took 5 bases from V and 2 from J; bases not matched to a gene: 4. The CDR3 DNA follows: TGTGCCAGCAGTAGAGCGGGAGGCCCCTACGAGCAGTACTTC. Its protein is CASSRAGGPYEQYF.

The chain joins TRBV5-8 to TRBJ2-7, with unresolved D. Germline values: CDR1 SGHTS, CDR2 YDEGEE. Trimming cost V 2 bases and J 1 base, with 7 bases left between them. The CDR3 contains 13 residues. The CDR3 region is CASSFYRSYEQYF. The CDR3, as DNA: TGTGCCAGCAGCTTCTACAGATCCTACGAGCAGTACTTC. Using reference TRBV5-8 and TRBJ2-7 for the parts outside the CDR3, the full variable domain is EAGVTQSPTHLIKTRGQQATLRCSPISGHTSVYWYQQALGLGLQFLLWYDEGEERNRGNFPPRFSGRQFPNYSSELNVNALELEDSALYLCASSFYRSYEQYFGPGTRLTVT.

This chain uses TRBV7-3 with TRBJ2-3; D uncertain. The V and J ends lost 2 bases and 4 bases respectively, with 10 bases between them. This CDR3 is built from 14 residues. Looked up from germline, CDR1 is SGHTA and CDR2 is FQGTGA. The DNA for the CDR3 is TGTGCCAGCAGCTTATCCCTCTACCCAGATACGCAGTATTTT. Its protein product is CASSLSLYPDTQYF.

The V call is TRBV7-3, the J call TRBJ2-7; 9 positions match TRBD2. This CDR3 has 14 amino acids. V lost 7 bases and J lost 2; bases outside the gene matches: 6. The germline V gene encodes CDR1 SGHTA and CDR2 FQGTGA. The CDR3 here is CASTISGRAYEQYF. Here the CDR3 DNA reads TGTGCCAGCACCATTAGCGGGAGAGCCTACGAGCAGTACTTC.

The V gene is TRBV6-6, the J gene TRBJ1-1; 7 nucleotides match TRBD1. In germline, CDR1 is MNHNY, CDR2 SVGAGI (reference sequence). The length of the CDR3 is 15 residues. Trimming took 4 bases from V and 11 from J; bases not matched to a gene: 16. CDR3: CASSSIEGQERGAFF. In DNA form, the CDR3 reads TGTGCCAGCAGTTCGATCGAAGGACAGGAAAGGGGTGCTTTCTTT.

The rearrangement links TRBV7-8 to TRBJ1-1; D not resolved. Between the trimmed V and J ends, which lost 7 bases and 8 bases, there was a span of 11 bases. Germline loops: CDR1 SGHVS, CDR2 FQNEAQ. The CDR3 loop spans 11 amino acids. Here the CDR3 reads CASILRTEAFF. CDR3 nucleotides: TGTGCCAGCATTTTGAGGACCGAAGCTTTCTTT.

Here the CDR3 reads CASSPGAGYGYTF. The CDR3 bases are TGTGCCAGCAGTCCAGGGGCAGGGTATGGCTACACCTTC. V gene TRBV9 combines with J gene TRBJ1-2; the D gene is possibly TRBD1 (6 bases). V shed 5 bases and J shed 5 bases, with 13 bases lying between them. Germline V gene data show CDR1 as SGDLS and CDR2 as YYNGEE. The CDR3 covers 13 residues.